These 8 T cell receptor beta chains came from one sample sequenced in a study of molecular identifiers for immune sequencing clone quantification. TCRdb ran MiXCR on the PCR reads and lists one entry per CDR3 protein. The sample shows more than 300,000 distinct CDR3 sequences, 20% to 25% of them seen only once. What was sequenced was naive CD8+ T cells from blood, with Jurkat cell RNA spiked in. Subset meaning: FACS-sorted CD8+CD4-CCR7+CD45RA+ naive T cells. Source of these receptors: a human donor in good health. Some libraries in this study had Jurkat cell RNA spiked in.

This clonotype showed up many times. This CDR3 reads CASSARTSLETQYF. CDR3 nucleotides: TGTGCCAGCAGTGCGCGGACTAGCTTGGAGACCCAGTACTTC. V usage is TRBV6-6 and J usage is TRBJ2-5, with 8 bases fitting TRBD2. Germline CDR1 and CDR2: MNHNY and SVGAGI (reference sequence). V shed 5 bases and J 5 bases; nucleotides not matched to a gene: 7. This CDR3 contains 14 residues.

The sample holds many counts of this clonotype. The rearrangement uses TRBV30 and TRBJ2-7, with 7 bases fitting TRBD1. Germline values: CDR1 GTSNPN, CDR2 SVGIG (reference sequence). The V and J ends lost 4 bases and 3 bases, in that order; junction bases with no gene match: 6. The CDR3 loop spans 13 amino acids. The CDR3 DNA reads TGTGCCTGGAATCCGGGACAGCTCTACGAGCAGTACTTC. This sequence encodes CAWNPGQLYEQYF.

Comments on this clonotype: One base away lies a much larger clone, so this may be a sequencing read error. The rearrangement uses TRBV27 and TRBJ2-7, with D perhaps TRBD1 or TRBD2 (7 bases each). This CDR3 is 14 amino acids long. Germline CDR1 reads MNHEY; CDR2 reads SMNVEV (reference sequence). Between the trimmed V and J ends, which lost 8 bases and 5 bases, there was a span of 19 bases. The CDR3 DNA reads TGTGCCAGCGGTGAAGCGGGACAGATGAACGAGCAGTACTTC. Protein: CASGEAGQMNEQYF.

This clonotype appeared once. A junction boundary mismatches the germline segment, possibly from a read error. This chain joins TRBV4-3 and TRBJ1-1; D is undetermined. This CDR3 spans 14 amino acids. From germline, CDR1 is LGHNA and CDR2 YSLEER. The chain's CDR3 is CASSQDRRNTEAYF. In nucleotides, the CDR3 is TGCGCCAGCAGCCAAGATCGAAGGAACACTGAAGCTTACTTT.

This clonotype was counted a few times. This sequence joins TRBV13 and TRBJ2-5; D unclear. Germline V gene data show CDR1 as PRHDT and CDR2 as FYEKMQ (reference sequence). There are 14 residues in the CDR3. The V and J ends lost 0 bases and 1 base respectively, with 6 bases between them. CDR3 amino acids: CASSLGRTQETQYF. The CDR3 DNA sequence: TGTGCCAGCAGCTTAGGACGAACCCAAGAGACCCAGTACTTC.

Comment on this clonotype: This sequence may be a read error, since a much larger clone differs from it by one base. The chain has TRBV4-3 and TRBJ1-3; D is possibly TRBD1 (5 bases). The V gene's germline CDR1 is LGHNA and CDR2 YSLEER. The length of the CDR3 is 16 residues. This chain's CDR3 is CASSQGSGLGGNTKYF. CDR3 bases: TGCGCCAGCAGCCAAGGGTCGGGACTGGGAGGAAACACCAAATATTTT.

Note on this clonotype: A single base separates this from a much larger clone, so it may be a read error. The chain has TRBV7-9 and TRBJ2-1; D gene uncertain. This CDR3 has 14 amino acids. Germline V gene sequence: CDR1 SEHNR, CDR2 FQNEAQ (reference sequence). The CDR3 DNA reads TGTGCCAGCACCCCGCCACTCTCATACAATGAGCAGTCCTTC. Translated: CASTPPLSYNEQSF.

Many counts were recorded for this clonotype. This chain uses TRBV19 with TRBJ2-3; the match to TRBD1 covers 7 bases. V gave up 9 bases and J gave up 0 bases; unmatched junction bases: 9. This CDR3 comprises 15 residues. Germline V lookup: CDR1 LNHDA, CDR2 SQIVND (reference sequence). This CDR3 reads CASQMTGSSTDTQYF. The CDR3 coding sequence is TGTGCCAGCCAAATGACAGGGTCTAGCACAGATACGCAGTATTTT.